This T cell receptor beta chain was recovered during a study of T cell responses to AZD1222 COVID-19 vaccine. Broader study findings: Vaccine-associated CD4 TCRs spanned spike, dominant at 160-218 and 743-854. Seropositive at baseline were only six or seven AZD1222 recipients.

In the case of this clone: Its antigen is not identified.

Germline CDR1 MNHEY, CDR2 SMNVEV (reference sequence). The V end lost 1 base, the J end lost 11 bases, and 15 bases lay between the germline ends. This CDR3 spans 14 amino acids. The table came from immunoSEQ multiplex PCR; TCRdb's copy has only in-frame clones and leaves some out. Here the sample spans about 120,000 clones, around 94% being singletons. This clonotype was obtained from an adult who received the AZD1222 COVID-19 vaccine. The chain is built from TRBV27 and TRBJ1-5; D is unresolved. Material: peripheral blood, obtained 28 days after the second AZD1222 dose. The CDR3 loop is CASSLWPELGAQHF. CDR3 bases: TGTGCCAGCAGTTTATGGCCGGAACTTGGAGCCCAGCATTTT.